This T cell receptor beta chain was recovered during a study of blood T cells in healthy people across ages. V was clipped by 4 bases and J by 0 bases, with 7 bases between them. The CDR3 is made up of 12 amino acids. CDR1 and CDR2 from the germline V gene are SQVTM and ANQGSEA. For the second PCR, which ran for 7 to 11 cycles, a sample-barcoded 5' primer and a J-beta primer mix were used. TCRdb analysed the 5' RACE reads with MiXCR anew, one entry per CDR3 protein. In the table there are fewer than 1.5 million distinct CDR3 sequences, around 39% of which are singletons. In its sample, this clonotype was seen many times. Isolated per sample were at least 6 million PBMCs.

The sequence derives from a woman aged 18-29 years in good health. The sample comprised blood. The gene calls are TRBV29-1 and TRBJ2-7, with no clear D. DNA of the CDR3: TGCAGCGTTGCAAGGACCTCCTACGAGCAGTACTTC. Translating gives CSVARTSYEQYF.